The TCR beta chain described here comes from a study of vaccination effects on CD4 cells after COVID-19. Comments on this clone: Its matching antigen is unknown.

Only in-frame clones appear in the TCRdb table, and some are missing; sequencing was by immunoSEQ multiplex PCR. Of tens of thousands of clones listed, approximately 70% are singletons. ViraFEST expansion of antigen-specific CD4+ T cells with viral peptide pools preceded sequencing. The authors isolated CD4+ T cells after 9 to 10 days of culture. Testing of the vaccine recipients showed negative nucleocapsid antibodies and no prior SARS-CoV-2 infection. The V end lost 0 bases, the J end lost 4 bases, and 12 bases lay between the germline ends. The CDR3 runs to 14 residues. Germline assignment: CDR1 GTSNPN and CDR2 SVGIG (reference sequence).

The specimen comprised CD4+ T cells from PBMCs cultured with SARS-CoV-2 spike peptides, sampled before COVID-19 vaccination. V and J are TRBV30 and TRBJ1-2, with D possibly TRBD1 on 5 matching bases. The receptor's source is a human donor who received a COVID-19 vaccine. The CDR3 loop is CAWSVQARGYGYTF. CDR3 nucleotide sequence: TGTGCCTGGAGTGTACAGGCCCGGGGCTATGGCTACACCTTC. Combining the CDR3 with reference TRBV30 and TRBJ1-2 gives the whole variable domain SQTIHQWPATLVQPVGSPLSLECTVEGTSNPNLYWYRQAAGRGLQLLFYSVGIGQISSEVPQNLSASRPQDRQFILSSKKLLLSDSGFYLCAWSVQARGYGYTFGSGTRLTVV.